This T cell receptor (beta chain) was profiled in a study of T cell responses to AZD1222 COVID-19 vaccine. Whole-study findings and limits: Nearly half of unique spike-specific TCRs reportedly avoided B.1.351 and B.1.1.7 mutated regions. Every sample of the repertoires postdated the peak T cell response. It should be noted that donors were predominantly white British and more often female, and clonal diversity was possibly underestimated.

This clone was counted once. Its target is not known. It was second doses at about 4 or about 12 weeks that were pooled. The table came from immunoSEQ multiplex PCR; TCRdb's copy has only in-frame clones and leaves some out. The sample lists around 73,000 clones, about 91% occurring once. The CDR3 extends over 19 amino acids. V was clipped by 4 bases and J by 0 bases, with 22 bases between them. Per germline, CDR1 SGHDN and CDR2 FVKESK. The chain recombines TRBV14 with TRBJ2-1; tentatively, D is TRBD2 (6 bases). The sequence came from an adult who received the AZD1222 COVID-19 vaccine. The sequenced sample was peripheral blood, obtained 28 days after the second AZD1222 dose. CDR3 sequence: CASSPGRTSFGSSYNEQFF. CDR3 bases: TGTGCCAGCAGCCCCGGGAGAACATCTTTTGGGAGCTCCTACAATGAGCAGTTCTTC.